The 25 T cell receptor beta chains below were found in one sample sequenced in a study of T cell repertoires in cytomegalovirus infection (dated by TCRdb to between 2019 and 2020). These reads were obtained on an Illumina HiSeq 1500. The public sequencing data were trimmed at Q25 with fastp and processed into clonotypes with MiXCR by TCRdb, which kept only in-frame beta chains. Each entry merges the rows of one CDR3 protein and shows their most common DNA and genes. In this sample the table shows roughly 500,000 distinct CDR3 sequences, 11% of which occur a single time. The ten most abundant clones make up 10% of the sample. The sequenced sample consisted of PBMCs. These receptors were collected from a human donor in good health (CMV status not recorded). Some clones in this sample may be carry-over from other donors' samples.

The table lists this clonotype with a few counts. This chain links TRBV20-1 with TRBJ2-5, with TRBD1 matching 7 bases. CDR3 length: 13 amino acids. The germline gives CDR1 DFQATT, CDR2 SNEGSKA (reference sequence). V lost 6 bases to trimming and J lost 5 bases; unmatched junction nucleotides: 9. The CDR3 loop reads CSAINRGWETQYF. The CDR3, as DNA: TGCAGTGCGATAAACAGGGGTTGGGAGACCCAGTACTTC.

This clonotype was counted ten times or more. CDR3 sequence (DNA): TGCAGTGCCGTCACCGGGGGGACCGCGGACTATGGCTACACCTTC. As protein: CSAVTGGTADYGYTF. This chain links TRBV20-1 with TRBJ1-2; a weak D match, TRBD1 (5 bases). Per the germline V gene, CDR1 is DFQATT and CDR2 is SNEGSKA (reference sequence). V lost 6 bases, J lost 3 bases, and 20 bases lay in between. CDR3 size: 15 residues.

Notes on this clonotype: It may be a read error: a sequence one base away is much more abundant. This rearrangement joins TRBV15 to TRBJ1-5; unclear D gene. The ends were cut back, 0 bases at V and 3 bases at J, with 9 bases in the middle. CDR3 size: 15 residues. Germline CDR1 reads LNHNV; CDR2 reads YYDKDF (reference sequence). The CDR3 DNA reads TGTGCCACCAGCAGAGATCTGGCCACCAATCAGCCCCAGCATTTT. It specifies CATSRDLATNQPQHF.

This clonotype was seen more than once but under ten times. V and J are TRBV5-5 and TRBJ2-1; the D gene could be TRBD1 or TRBD2 (5 bases each). This CDR3 comprises 13 residues. The germline V gene encodes CDR1 SGHKS and CDR2 YYEKEE (reference sequence). Trimming stripped 0 bases from V and 7 bases from J, with 8 bases between. CDR3 bases: TGTGCCAGCAGCTTGGGGGGGATGAATGAGCAGTTCTTC. As protein: CASSLGGMNEQFF.

This clonotype was detected many times. This chain uses TRBV5-6 with TRBJ1-1; TRBD1 matches 7 bases. The CDR3 is made up of 11 amino acids. Germline trimming cut 3 bases from V and 10 bases from J; bases unmatched to any gene: 3. Germline V gene lookup returns CDR1 SGHDT and CDR2 YYEEEE. The CDR3 nucleotides are TGTGCCAGCAGCTGGGAGGGGGCAGCTTTCTTT. It codes for CASSWEGAAFF. The full variable domain, with the rest looked up from reference TRBV5-6 and TRBJ1-1, is DAGVTQSPTHLIKTRGQQVTLRCSPKSGHDTVSWYQQALGQGPQFIFQYYEEEERQRGNFPDRFSGHQFPNYSSELNVNALLLGDSALYLCASSWEGAAFFGQGTRLTVV.

The table lists this clonotype with many counts. The chain joins TRBV7-2 to TRBJ2-7; 12 bases are a match to TRBD1. CDR1 and CDR2 (germline): SGHTA, FQGNSA. V shed 5 bases, J shed 2 bases, and the junction held 13 bases outside the gene matches. CDR3 size: 18 residues. The CDR3 DNA sequence: TGTGCCAGCAGCCACCCCGGGACAGGGGGCGTTACACCCTACGAGCAGTACTTC. It yields the protein CASSHPGTGGVTPYEQYF.

In this sample, this clonotype turned up many times. J is TRBJ2-1 and V is TRBV27, with a weak D call TRBD2 (5 bases). V dropped 3 bases and J dropped 4 bases, with 16 bases sitting between them. In germline, CDR1 is MNHEY, CDR2 SMNVEV (reference sequence). CDR3 length equals 16 residues. CDR3 in amino acids: CASSFGETGGYNEQFF. The CDR3 nucleotides read TGTGCCAGCAGTTTTGGGGAGACGGGCGGGTACAATGAGCAGTTCTTC.

This clonotype was found many times. This chain connects TRBV5-1 to TRBJ1-4; D might be TRBD1 (5 bases). This CDR3 comprises 14 residues. CDR1 SGHRS and CDR2 YFSETQ come from the germline V gene. The V gene lost 4 bases and the J gene lost 4 bases, with 11 bases spanning the gap. In nucleotides, the CDR3 is TGCGCCAGCAGCGAGGGACCATATAATGAAAAACTGTTTTTT. It specifies CASSEGPYNEKLFF. Full variable domain (remainder filled in from reference TRBV5-1 and TRBJ1-4): KAGVTQTPRYLIKTRGQQVTLSCSPISGHRSVSWYQQTPGQGLQFLFEYFSETQRNKGNFPGRFSGRQFSNSRSEMNVSTLELGDSALYLCASSEGPYNEKLFFGSGTQLSVL.

This clonotype was seen many times. The chain combines TRBV5-4 with TRBJ2-4; 9 bases agree with TRBD2. CDR1 is SGHNT and CDR2 is YYREEE in the germline V gene (reference sequence). This CDR3 has 17 residues. V shed 4 bases, J shed 0 bases, and the junction held 8 bases outside the gene matches. The CDR3 DNA is TGTGCCAGCAGCGCCGCTAGCGGGACAATAGCCAAAAACATTCAGTACTTC. As protein: CASSAASGTIAKNIQYF. The whole variable domain, filled in from reference TRBV5-4 and TRBJ2-4, reads ETGVTQSPTHLIKTRGQQVTLRCSSQSGHNTVSWYQQALGQGPQFIFQYYREEENGRGNFPPRFSGLQFPNYSSELNVNALELDDSALYLCASSAASGTIAKNIQYFGAGTRLSVL.

This clonotype was recorded at least ten times. The J gene is TRBJ1-3, the V gene TRBV7-8; TRBD1 matches 8 bases. V trimming: 2 bases; J trimming: 4 bases; junction bases outside the gene matches: 4. This CDR3 has 15 amino acids. CDR1 is SGHVS and CDR2 is FQNEAQ in the germline V gene. The CDR3 protein is CASSLRTGKGNTIYF. In DNA form, the CDR3 reads TGTGCCAGCAGCTTAAGGACAGGGAAGGGAAACACCATATATTTT.

This clonotype was detected ten times or more. The junction does not match germline at one end; this may be a read error. The chain recombines TRBV27 with TRBJ1-4, with D possibly matching TRBD1 (6 bases). This CDR3 comprises 17 residues. The germline V gene has CDR1 MNHEY and CDR2 SMNVEV (reference sequence). The CDR3 spells CASRLSKGTTTNEKLFF. CDR3 DNA sequence: TGTGCCAGCAGGTTATCTAAGGGGACAACAACTAATGAAAAACTGTTTTTT.

CDR3 region: CASSNGQGTSGSTDTQYF. In nucleotides, the CDR3 is TGTGCCAGCAGCAACGGACAGGGGACTAGCGGTAGCACAGATACGCAGTATTTT. The V call is TRBV13, the J call TRBJ2-3; 11 bases match TRBD2. With V trimmed by 5 bases and J by 0 bases, 10 bases remained unmatched. CDR1 is PRHDT and CDR2 is FYEKMQ in the germline V gene (reference sequence). The CDR3 spans 18 residues.

This clonotype was recorded many times. The chain has TRBV7-2 and TRBJ1-1, with a possible D match to TRBD1 (6 bases). This CDR3 region has 13 residues. Germline loops: CDR1 SGHTA, CDR2 FQGNSA. V lost 6 bases and J 4 bases, leaving 12 bases between the germline ends. CDR3 region: CASRFEGGTEAFF. The CDR3 region has the DNA TGTGCCAGCAGGTTTGAAGGGGGCACTGAAGCTTTCTTT.

This rearrangement joins TRBV7-6 to TRBJ2-5; TRBD1 agrees at 10 bases. CDR1 and CDR2 (germline): SGHVS, FNYEAQ. Trimming cost V 4 bases and J 5 bases; bases outside gene matches: 4. The CDR3 is made up of 14 amino acids. The CDR3 protein is CASSSRQGAETQYF. CDR3 coding DNA: TGTGCCAGCAGCTCCAGACAGGGGGCCGAGACCCAGTACTTC.

This clonotype was recorded many times. This chain connects TRBV11-2 to TRBJ1-3; D remains ambiguous. The CDR3 sequence is 13 residues long. CDR1 SGHAT and CDR2 FQNNGV come from the germline V gene. The V end lost 5 bases, the J end lost 6 bases, and 11 bases lay between the germline ends. In nucleotides, the CDR3 is TGTGCCAGCAGCCCCTCCCGTACAAACACCATATATTTT. Residues: CASSPSRTNTIYF.

The rearrangement uses TRBV20-1 and TRBJ1-3; D might be TRBD1 (5 bases). Trimming shortened V by 5 bases and J by 1 base, and 12 bases separated the two germline ends. Germline assignment: CDR1 DFQATT and CDR2 SNEGSKA (reference sequence). This CDR3 spans 14 amino acids. The CDR3 protein is CSAGRGLSGNTIYF. The CDR3 DNA follows: TGCAGTGCTGGAAGGGGACTTTCTGGAAACACCATATATTTT.

In its sample, this clonotype was seen many times. CDR3 sequence (DNA): TGTGCCAGCAGCTTTGAGGCAGGGATTCGCAATGAGCAGTTCTTC. Amino acid sequence: CASSFEAGIRNEQFF. The gene calls are TRBV7-6 and TRBJ2-1; a possible D gene is TRBD1 (5 bases). The germline CDR1 and CDR2 sequences are SGHVS and FNYEAQ. The CDR3 has 15 residues. V shed 3 bases and J shed 6 bases, with 15 bases lying between them.

This clonotype was seen ten or more times. The chain uses TRBV7-8 and TRBJ2-1; 7 bases agree with TRBD1. Losses at the gene ends were 5 bases for V and 10 bases for J; bases not matched to a gene: 17. This CDR3 spans 16 amino acids. CDR1 and CDR2 (germline): SGHVS, FQNEAQ. The CDR3 reads CASSLPVTGTIGEQFF. The CDR3 coding sequence is TGTGCCAGCAGCCTGCCGGTGACAGGGACAATCGGCGAGCAGTTCTTC.

This clonotype was seen at least ten times. The chain combines TRBV5-4 with TRBJ1-6; D gene ambiguous. This CDR3 is 14 amino acids long. V dropped 6 bases and J dropped 7 bases, with 14 bases sitting between them. Looked up from germline, CDR1 is SGHNT and CDR2 is YYREEE (reference sequence). In nucleotides, the CDR3 is TGTGCCAGCAACAACGGACGATACAATTCACCCCTCCACTTT. It yields the protein CASNNGRYNSPLHF. Complete variable domain (other parts from reference TRBV5-4 and TRBJ1-6): ETGVTQSPTHLIKTRGQQVTLRCSSQSGHNTVSWYQQALGQGPQFIFQYYREEENGRGNFPPRFSGLQFPNYSSELNVNALELDDSALYLCASNNGRYNSPLHFGNGTRLTVT.

The rearrangement uses TRBV5-1 and TRBJ2-2, with a tentative D call TRBD2 (6 bases). CDR1 and CDR2 from the germline V gene are SGHRS and YFSETQ. Trimming cost V 5 bases and J 3 bases, with 11 bases left between them. CDR3 size: 14 residues. The CDR3 protein is CASSSGTHTGELFF. CDR3 bases: TGCGCCAGCAGTTCCGGGACTCACACCGGGGAGCTGTTTTTT.

CDR3 loop: CASSSAIGQGAYGYTF. The DNA of the CDR3 is TGTGCCAGCAGTTCGGCAATCGGACAGGGGGCCTATGGCTACACCTTC. The chain employs TRBV6-5 and TRBJ1-2, with 11 bases that match TRBD1. Germline values: CDR1 MNHEY, CDR2 SVGAGI. The J segment lost 4 bases and the V segment lost 4 bases, leaving 8 bases of the junction unmatched. CDR3 length: 16 residues.

This clonotype was seen a handful of times. For the CDR3, the DNA is TGTGCCAGCAGTTACGGGGGACAGAGGGGTAATGAGCAGTTCTTC. This codes for CASSYGGQRGNEQFF. The gene calls are TRBV6-6 and TRBJ2-1, with 7 bases lining up with TRBD1. V shed 2 bases, J shed 7 bases, and the junction held 8 bases outside the gene matches. Germline V lookup: CDR1 MNHNY, CDR2 SVGAGI (reference sequence). CDR3 length: 15 residues.

This clonotype was seen a few times. The chain carries TRBV19 and TRBJ2-3; D is possibly TRBD2 (5 bases). Deletions cut 4 bases from V and 0 bases from J, with 14 bases between. Germline CDR1 reads LNHDA; CDR2 reads SQIVND (reference sequence). The CDR3 is made up of 16 amino acids. In nucleotides, the CDR3 is TGTGCCAGTAGTACACAACTAGTGTCTAGCACAGATACGCAGTATTTT. Amino acid sequence: CASSTQLVSSTDTQYF.

This clonotype has a count of ten or more. J is TRBJ2-7 and V is TRBV28; 11 nucleotides agree with TRBD1. CDR1 is MDHEN, CDR2 SYDVKM, per germline. The junction had 4 bases not matched to a gene; V was cut back by 8 bases and J by 4 bases. The CDR3 has 13 residues. The CDR3 is CASEGQGVYEQYF. CDR3 DNA: TGTGCCAGCGAGGGACAGGGGGTTTACGAGCAGTACTTC.

This clonotype was counted a few times. This sequence joins TRBV19 and TRBJ1-5; 12 bases agree with TRBD1. Germline CDR1 and CDR2: LNHDA and SQIVND (reference sequence). The length of the CDR3 is 15 residues. The V segment lost 6 bases and the J segment 7 bases; nucleotides outside the gene matches: 7. CDR3 in DNA: TGTGCCAGTAGCCGGGACAGGGGGCTTCGACAGCCCCAGCATTTT. Protein: CASSRDRGLRQPQHF.